The 18 T cell receptor beta chains below all came from one sample that was sequenced in a study of blood T cells in healthy people across ages (dated by TCRdb to between 2014 and 2017). The library was prepared using 5' RACE. Sequenced using an Illumina HiSeq 2500. A second roughly 7 to 12 cycle PCR used a sample-barcoded 5' primer and a J-beta primer mix. Using fastp at Q25 and MiXCR, TCRdb reprocessed the public reads and kept productive beta chains. Entries that share a CDR3 protein sequence are merged under the most common genes and DNA. This sample lists under 1,000,000 distinct CDR3 sequences; about half were detected once. The ten top clones hold around a sixth of the sample. The sequenced sample consisted of blood. These TCRs come from an elderly man in good health.

This clonotype was seen a handful of times. The chain joins TRBV20-1 to TRBJ2-1, with TRBD1 matching over 11 bases. V gave up 5 bases and J gave up 3 bases; unmatched junction bases: 3. In germline, CDR1 is DFQATT, CDR2 SNEGSKA (reference sequence). The CDR3 is 14 residues long. CDR3 in DNA: TGCAGTGCTTCCGGGACAGGGGGCTACAATGAGCAGTTCTTC. Translation gives CSASGTGGYNEQFF.

The chain carries TRBV29-1 and TRBJ2-7; 9 bases match TRBD1. This CDR3 region has 13 residues. Germline CDR1 SQVTM, CDR2 ANQGSEA. The ends lost 7 bases at V and 2 bases at J; junction bases unmatched: 6. The CDR3 region is CSAAGTGPYEQYF. The CDR3 region has the DNA TGCAGCGCTGCCGGGACAGGGCCCTACGAGCAGTACTTC.

The V call is TRBV11-2, the J call TRBJ2-5, with TRBD1 as a possible D gene (5 bases). The CDR3 consists of 18 residues. The V end was cut by 1 base, the J end by 3 bases, with 21 bases between. CDR1 and CDR2 (germline): SGHAT, FQNNGV. The CDR3 sequence: CASSLGQGVSGTEETQYF. CDR3 DNA sequence: TGTGCCAGCAGCTTAGGTCAGGGTGTTTCAGGTACTGAAGAGACCCAGTACTTC.

The sample holds a few counts of this clonotype. V usage is TRBV4-1 and J usage is TRBJ2-7; unclear D gene. The V gene lost 0 bases and the J gene lost 0 bases, with 6 bases spanning the gap. This CDR3 region has 14 residues. The germline gives CDR1 MGHRA, CDR2 YSYEKL. The CDR3 sequence: CASSQDASSYEQYF. The CDR3 bases are TGCGCCAGCAGCCAAGACGCTAGCTCCTACGAGCAGTACTTC.

The chain carries TRBV27 and TRBJ2-5; D unclear. Trimming cost V 10 bases and J 9 bases, with 6 bases left between them. CDR3 length: 8 residues. The germline CDR1 and CDR2 sequences are MNHEY and SMNVEV (reference sequence). In nucleotides, the CDR3 is TGTGCCAAAGGCCCCCAGTACTTC. This encodes CAKGPQYF.

This clonotype has ten or more counts. The chain employs TRBV5-1 and TRBJ1-1, with D perhaps TRBD1 (5 bases). Germline V gene sequence: CDR1 SGHRS, CDR2 YFSETQ. Trimming shortened V by 0 bases and J by 4 bases, and 16 bases separated the two germline ends. The CDR3 runs to 16 residues. CDR3 coding DNA: TGCGCCAGCAGCTTGGCAGGCGCGCGGGGCTTCACTGAAGCTTTCTTT. Protein sequence: CASSLAGARGFTEAFF.

The chain links TRBV5-1 to TRBJ2-7; 7 bases are shared with TRBD2. CDR3 length equals 15 residues. Looked up from germline, CDR1 is SGHRS and CDR2 is YFSETQ. Unmatched junction bases numbered 8, after V lost 1 base and J lost 4 bases. CDR3 in amino acids: CASSLYPGAGYEQYF. The CDR3 bases are TGCGCCAGCAGCTTGTATCCGGGAGCGGGGTACGAGCAGTACTTC.

This clonotype showed up just a few times. The chain's CDR3 is CASSYWGGGRLEQFF. CDR3 coding DNA: TGTGCCAGCAGTTACTGGGGCGGCGGGAGGCTTGAGCAGTTCTTC. The chain employs TRBV6-7 and TRBJ2-1; 8 nucleotides align to TRBD2. TRBV6-7 carries the ORF label, with uncertain function. The CDR3 is 15 residues long. Trimming took 1 base from V and 9 from J; bases not matched to a gene: 8.

The chain employs TRBV5-5 and TRBJ1-2; a possible D gene is TRBD1 (6 bases). Germline CDR1 SGHKS, CDR2 YYEKEE (reference sequence). Trimming stripped 4 bases from V and 4 bases from J, with 20 bases between. There are 16 residues in the CDR3. The CDR3 loop is CASSLSVTGLIYGYTF. In DNA, the CDR3 is TGTGCCAGCAGCCTCTCTGTGACAGGTCTGATCTATGGCTACACCTTC. Together with reference TRBV5-5 and TRBJ1-2, the CDR3 gives the full variable domain: DAGVTQSPTHLIKTRGQQVTLRCSPISGHKSVSWYQQVLGQGPQFIFQYYEKEERGRGNFPDRFSARQFPNYSSELNVNALLLGDSALYLCASSLSVTGLIYGYTFGSGTRLTVV.

Concerning this clonotype itself: A read error may explain this, as a much larger clone is one base away. V gene TRBV20-1 combines with J gene TRBJ2-1; 9 bases map to TRBD2. CDR1 is DFQATT and CDR2 is SNEGSKA in the germline V gene (reference sequence). Trimming removed 7 bases from V and 10 bases from J; junction bases left unmatched: 8. The CDR3 is 12 amino acids. This CDR3 is CSVSSGVYEQFF. In DNA form, the CDR3 reads TGCAGTGTATCTAGCGGGGTCTACGAGCAGTTCTTC.

This clonotype was seen ten or more times. The genes are TRBV12-3 or TRBV12-4 and TRBJ2-1, with TRBD2 matching over 9 bases. The CDR3 runs 17 residues. V shed 3 bases and J 8 bases; nucleotides not matched to a gene: 14. The CDR3 DNA follows: TGTGCCAGCAGTTTGCCCCCCGGGTTAGCGGGAGTCGATGAGCAGTTCTTC. It translates to CASSLPPGLAGVDEQFF.

The V gene is TRBV19, the J gene TRBJ2-1; D call uncertain. The J call is doubtful: the DNA matches TRBJ2-7 better. The CDR3 totals 15 residues. From germline, CDR1 is LNHDA and CDR2 SQIVND (reference sequence). In nucleotides, the CDR3 is TGTGCCAGTACTCCAAGGACCGGCGCAAGAGATGAGCAGTACTTC. Translation: CASTPRTGARDEQYF.

V and J are TRBV4-3 and TRBJ2-1; 8 bases are a match to TRBD1. V trimming: 0 bases; J trimming: 9 bases; junction bases outside the gene matches: 4. The CDR3 totals 14 residues. Germline values: CDR1 LGHNA, CDR2 YSLEER. In nucleotides, the CDR3 is TGCGCCAGCAGCCAAGACCCAGGGGGCGGTGAGCAGTTCTTC. It codes for CASSQDPGGGEQFF.

This clonotype has more than one count but fewer than ten. This may be a read error, as it is one base from a much larger clone. CDR3 residues: CASSLDMGNDEQYF. The CDR3 coding sequence is TGTGCCAGCAGCTTAGATATGGGTAACGATGAGCAGTACTTC. The V call is TRBV7-2, the J call TRBJ2-7, with D unresolved. Trimming removed 1 base from V and 7 bases from J, with 14 bases in between. The germline CDR1 and CDR2 sequences are SGHTA and FQGNSA. The CDR3 is made up of 14 amino acids.

The chain combines TRBV6-4 with TRBJ2-7; possibly TRBD1 for D (5 bases). The V end lost 2 bases, the J end lost 9 bases, and 8 bases lay between the germline ends. CDR1 and CDR2 (germline): MRHNA, SNTAGT. The CDR3 is made up of 11 amino acids. The DNA of the CDR3 is TGTGCCAGCAGTGACGGCAGGGCGCAGTACTTC. It encodes CASSDGRAQYF.

The V call is TRBV5-1, the J call TRBJ2-1; D call uncertain. CDR1 and CDR2 from the germline V gene are SGHRS and YFSETQ. This CDR3 spans 15 amino acids. Trimming took off 1 base at V and 0 bases at J, with 8 bases between the two ends. The CDR3 DNA reads TGCGCCAGCAGCTTGCTGGAGCTCTCCTACAATGAGCAGTTCTTC. Translating gives CASSLLELSYNEQFF.

This clonotype was counted ten times or more. The chain recombines TRBV5-1 with TRBJ2-7; D is undetermined. The CDR3 runs 14 residues. Germline loops: CDR1 SGHRS, CDR2 YFSETQ. Trimming removed 0 bases at V and 2 bases at J, with 9 bases between. The DNA for the CDR3 is TGCGCCAGCAGCTTGGGTGGCTATACCTACGAGCAGTACTTC. It is translated as CASSLGGYTYEQYF.

This clonotype was found a few times. This chain joins TRBV20-1 and TRBJ1-5, with 11 bases identical to TRBD1. Looked up from germline, CDR1 is DFQATT and CDR2 is SNEGSKA (reference sequence). This CDR3 contains 17 residues. Unmatched junction bases numbered 6, after V lost 2 bases and J lost 0 bases. CDR3 protein: CSARPRTGGISNQPQHF. CDR3 DNA sequence: TGCAGTGCTAGACCTCGGACAGGGGGCATTAGCAATCAGCCCCAGCATTTT.